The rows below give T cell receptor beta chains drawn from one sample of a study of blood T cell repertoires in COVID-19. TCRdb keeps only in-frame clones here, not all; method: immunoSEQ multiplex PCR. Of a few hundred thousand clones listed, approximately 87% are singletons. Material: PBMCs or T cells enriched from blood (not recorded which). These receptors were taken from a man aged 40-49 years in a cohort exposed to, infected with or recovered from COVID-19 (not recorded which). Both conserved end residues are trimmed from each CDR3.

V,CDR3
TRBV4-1,ASSLGSGGSYEQY
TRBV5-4,ASSLDKGTGRKAF
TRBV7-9,ASRAAGGPETQY
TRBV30,AWSVHSGANVLT
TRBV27,ASRLGLAGGDTQY
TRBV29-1,SVLRNPGWGDTEAF
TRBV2,ASSEVEIRSEAF
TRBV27,ASKQGAYGYT
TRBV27,ASKETGGGNYGYT
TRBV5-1,ASSILPTSGRVSEQF